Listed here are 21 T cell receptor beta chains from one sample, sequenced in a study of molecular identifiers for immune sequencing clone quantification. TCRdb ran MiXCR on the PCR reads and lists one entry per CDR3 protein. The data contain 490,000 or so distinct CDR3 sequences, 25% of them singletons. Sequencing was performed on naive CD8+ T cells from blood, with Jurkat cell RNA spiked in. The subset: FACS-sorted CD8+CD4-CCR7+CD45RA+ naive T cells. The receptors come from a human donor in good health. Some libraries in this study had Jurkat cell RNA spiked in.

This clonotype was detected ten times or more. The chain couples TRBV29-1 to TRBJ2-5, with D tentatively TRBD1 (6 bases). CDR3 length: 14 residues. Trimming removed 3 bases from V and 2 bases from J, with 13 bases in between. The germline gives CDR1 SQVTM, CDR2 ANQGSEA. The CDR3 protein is CSVEKQGRQETQYF. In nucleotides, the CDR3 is TGCAGCGTTGAGAAGCAGGGGCGTCAAGAGACCCAGTACTTC.

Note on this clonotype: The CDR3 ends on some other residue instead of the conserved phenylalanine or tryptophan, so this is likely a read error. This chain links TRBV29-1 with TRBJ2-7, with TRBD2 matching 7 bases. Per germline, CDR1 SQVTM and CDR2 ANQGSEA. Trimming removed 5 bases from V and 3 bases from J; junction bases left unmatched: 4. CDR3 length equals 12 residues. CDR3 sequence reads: CSVKAGNYEQYL. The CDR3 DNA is TGCAGCGTTAAAGCGGGAAACTACGAGCAGTACCTC.

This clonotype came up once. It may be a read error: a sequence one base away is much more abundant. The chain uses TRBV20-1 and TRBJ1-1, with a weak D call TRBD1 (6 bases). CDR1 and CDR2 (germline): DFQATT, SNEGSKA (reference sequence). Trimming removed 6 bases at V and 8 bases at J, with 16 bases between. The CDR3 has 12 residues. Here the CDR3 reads CSAPGTRYEAFF. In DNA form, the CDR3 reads TGCAGTGCACCAGGGACAAGGTACGAAGCTTTCTTT.

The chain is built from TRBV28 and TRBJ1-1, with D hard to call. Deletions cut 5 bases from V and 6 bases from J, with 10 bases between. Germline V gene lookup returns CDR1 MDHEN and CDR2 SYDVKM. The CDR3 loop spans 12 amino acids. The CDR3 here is CASSLPSAEAFF. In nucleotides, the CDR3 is TGTGCCAGCAGTCTACCCAGTGCTGAAGCTTTCTTT.

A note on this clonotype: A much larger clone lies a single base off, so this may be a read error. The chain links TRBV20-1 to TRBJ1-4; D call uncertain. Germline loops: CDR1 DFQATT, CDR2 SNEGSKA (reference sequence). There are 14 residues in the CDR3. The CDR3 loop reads CSARDRAINDKLFF. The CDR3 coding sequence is TGCAGTGCTAGAGATCGGGCTATCAATGATAAACTGTTTTTT.

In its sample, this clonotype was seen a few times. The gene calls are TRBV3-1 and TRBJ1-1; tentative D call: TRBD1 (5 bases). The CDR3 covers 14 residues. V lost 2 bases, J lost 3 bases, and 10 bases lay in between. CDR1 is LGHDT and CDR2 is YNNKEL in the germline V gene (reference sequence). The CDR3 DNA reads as TGTGCCAGCAGCCAATCAGGGCACGACACTGAAGCTTTCTTT. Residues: CASSQSGHDTEAFF. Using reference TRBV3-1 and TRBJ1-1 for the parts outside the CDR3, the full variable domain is DTAVSQTPKYLVTQMGNDKSIKCEQNLGHDTMYWYKQDSKKFLKIMFSYNNKELIINETVPNRFSPKSPDKAHLNLHINSLELGDSAVYFCASSQSGHDTEAFFGQGTRLTVV.

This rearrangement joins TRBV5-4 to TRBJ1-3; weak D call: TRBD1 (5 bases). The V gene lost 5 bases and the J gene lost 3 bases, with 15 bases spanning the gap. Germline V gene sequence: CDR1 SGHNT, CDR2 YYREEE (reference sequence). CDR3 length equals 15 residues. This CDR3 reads CASSPWDVSGNTIYF. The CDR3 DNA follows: TGTGCCAGCAGTCCTTGGGACGTTAGTGGAAACACCATATATTTT.

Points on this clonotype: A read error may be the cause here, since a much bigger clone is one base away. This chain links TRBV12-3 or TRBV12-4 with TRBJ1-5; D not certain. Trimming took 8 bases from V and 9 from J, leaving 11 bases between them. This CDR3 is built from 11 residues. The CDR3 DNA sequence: TGTGCCAGCCGCCTGGGAGGGCCCCAGCATTTT. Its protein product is CASRLGGPQHF.

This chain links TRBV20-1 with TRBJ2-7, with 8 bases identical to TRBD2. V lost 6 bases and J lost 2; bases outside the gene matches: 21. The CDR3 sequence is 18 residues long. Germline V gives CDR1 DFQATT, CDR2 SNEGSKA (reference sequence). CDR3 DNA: TGCAGTGCCAGACCGACGGGACTAGAAACTTTAAGCCCCTACGAGCAGTACTTC. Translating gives CSARPTGLETLSPYEQYF.

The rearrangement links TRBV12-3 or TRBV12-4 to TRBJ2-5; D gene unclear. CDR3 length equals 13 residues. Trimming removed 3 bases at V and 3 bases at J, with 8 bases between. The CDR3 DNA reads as TGTGCCAGCAGTTTGACGGCAAAAGAGACCCAGTACTTC. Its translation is CASSLTAKETQYF.

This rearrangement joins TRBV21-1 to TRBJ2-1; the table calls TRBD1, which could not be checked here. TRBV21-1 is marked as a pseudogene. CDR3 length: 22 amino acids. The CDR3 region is CASSTLTGDPLEPGRNFNEQFF. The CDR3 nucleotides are TGTGCCAGCAGCACCCTGACAGGGGATCCTCTGGAACCGGGTCGAAATTTCAATGAGCAGTTCTTC.

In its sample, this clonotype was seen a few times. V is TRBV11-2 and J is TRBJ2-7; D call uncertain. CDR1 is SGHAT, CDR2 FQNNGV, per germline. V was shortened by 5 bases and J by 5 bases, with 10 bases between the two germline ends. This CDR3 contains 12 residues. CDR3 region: CASSPGVNEQYF. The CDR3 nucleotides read TGTGCCAGCAGCCCCGGCGTAAACGAGCAGTACTTC.

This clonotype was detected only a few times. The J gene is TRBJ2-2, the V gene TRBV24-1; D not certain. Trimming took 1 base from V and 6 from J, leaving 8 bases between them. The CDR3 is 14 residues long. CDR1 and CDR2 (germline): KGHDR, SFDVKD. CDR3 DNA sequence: TGTGCCACCAGTGATTTTGAGTTGCCCGGGGAGCTGTTTTTT. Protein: CATSDFELPGELFF.

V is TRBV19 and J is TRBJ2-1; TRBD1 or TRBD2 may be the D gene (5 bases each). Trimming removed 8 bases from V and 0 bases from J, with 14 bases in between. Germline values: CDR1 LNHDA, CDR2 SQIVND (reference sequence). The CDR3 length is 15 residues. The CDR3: CASGTLPSSYNEQFF. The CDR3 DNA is TGTGCCAGTGGGACCCTCCCCAGCTCCTACAATGAGCAGTTCTTC.

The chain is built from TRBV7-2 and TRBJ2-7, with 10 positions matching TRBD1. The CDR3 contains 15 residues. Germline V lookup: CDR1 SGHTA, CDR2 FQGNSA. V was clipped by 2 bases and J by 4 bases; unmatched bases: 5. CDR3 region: CASSLLTGQGYEQYF. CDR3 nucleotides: TGTGCCAGCAGCTTATTGACGGGACAGGGGTACGAGCAGTACTTC.

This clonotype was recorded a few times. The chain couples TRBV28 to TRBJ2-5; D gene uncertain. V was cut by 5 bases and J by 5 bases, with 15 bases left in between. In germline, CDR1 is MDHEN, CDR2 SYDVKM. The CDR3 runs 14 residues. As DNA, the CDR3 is TGTGCCAGCAGTACCAAGGATCCACTGGAGACCCAGTACTTC. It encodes CASSTKDPLETQYF.

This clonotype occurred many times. The CDR3 spells CASSFGLAGADEQFF. The DNA of the CDR3 is TGTGCCAGCAGCTTCGGACTAGCGGGAGCCGATGAGCAGTTCTTC. The chain couples TRBV7-2 to TRBJ2-1, with TRBD2 matching over 13 bases. CDR1 and CDR2 from the germline V gene are SGHTA and FQGNSA. This CDR3 region has 15 residues. After removal of 3 bases from V and 8 bases from J, the junction contained 4 bases not matched to a gene.

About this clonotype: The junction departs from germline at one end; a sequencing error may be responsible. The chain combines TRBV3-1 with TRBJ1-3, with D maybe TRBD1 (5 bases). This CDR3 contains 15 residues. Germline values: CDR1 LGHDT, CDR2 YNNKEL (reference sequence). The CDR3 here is CASSQDSGSGNAIYF. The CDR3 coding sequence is TGTGCCAGCAGCCAAGATTCAGGGTCCGGAAACGCCATATATTTT. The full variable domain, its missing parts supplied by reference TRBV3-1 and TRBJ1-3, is DTAVSQTPKYLVTQMGNDKSIKCEQNLGHDTMYWYKQDSKKFLKIMFSYNNKELIINETVPNRFSPKSPDKAHLNLHINSLELGDSAVYFCASSQDSGSGNAIYFGEGSWLTVV.

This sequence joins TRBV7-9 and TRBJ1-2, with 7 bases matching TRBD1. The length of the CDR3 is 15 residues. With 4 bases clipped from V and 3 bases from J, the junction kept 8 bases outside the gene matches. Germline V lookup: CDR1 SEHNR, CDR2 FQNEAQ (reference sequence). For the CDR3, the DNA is TGTGCCAGCAGCTCGGGACAGACAAAGTACTATGGCTACACCTTC. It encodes CASSSGQTKYYGYTF.

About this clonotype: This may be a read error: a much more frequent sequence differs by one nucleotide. The CDR3 loop is CASSTRDSYSSPLHF. CDR3 DNA: TGTGCCAGCAGCACCCGGGACAGCTATAGTTCACCCCTCCACTTT. The chain carries TRBV13 and TRBJ1-6, with 7 bases that match TRBD1. CDR1 and CDR2 (germline): PRHDT, FYEKMQ (reference sequence). The CDR3 sequence is 15 residues long.

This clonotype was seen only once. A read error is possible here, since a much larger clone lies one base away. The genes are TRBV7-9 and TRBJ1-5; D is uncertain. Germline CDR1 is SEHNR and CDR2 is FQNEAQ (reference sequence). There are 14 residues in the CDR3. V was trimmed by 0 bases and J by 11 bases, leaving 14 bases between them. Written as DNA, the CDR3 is TGTGCCAGCAGCTTAGCCATCCCTGGTGGGTCCCAGCATTTT. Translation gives CASSLAIPGGSQHF.